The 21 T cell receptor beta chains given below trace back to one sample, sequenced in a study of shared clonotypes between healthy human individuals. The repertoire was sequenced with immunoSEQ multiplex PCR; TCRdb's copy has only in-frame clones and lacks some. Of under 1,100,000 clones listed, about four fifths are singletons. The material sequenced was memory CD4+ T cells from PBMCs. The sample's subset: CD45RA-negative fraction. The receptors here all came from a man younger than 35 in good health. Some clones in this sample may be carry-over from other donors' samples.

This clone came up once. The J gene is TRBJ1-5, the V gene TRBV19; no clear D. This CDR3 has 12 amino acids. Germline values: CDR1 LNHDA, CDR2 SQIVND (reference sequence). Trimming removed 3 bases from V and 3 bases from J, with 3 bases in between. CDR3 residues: CASSIFNQPQHF. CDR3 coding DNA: TGTGCCAGTAGTATTTTCAATCAGCCCCAGCATTTT.

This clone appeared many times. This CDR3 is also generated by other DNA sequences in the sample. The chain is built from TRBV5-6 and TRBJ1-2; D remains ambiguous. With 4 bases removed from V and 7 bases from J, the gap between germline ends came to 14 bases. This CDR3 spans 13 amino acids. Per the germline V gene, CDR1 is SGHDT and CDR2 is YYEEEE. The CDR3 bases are TGTGCCAGCAGCCTGGGCCTGAGTGGTGGCTACACCTTC. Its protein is CASSLGLSGGYTF.

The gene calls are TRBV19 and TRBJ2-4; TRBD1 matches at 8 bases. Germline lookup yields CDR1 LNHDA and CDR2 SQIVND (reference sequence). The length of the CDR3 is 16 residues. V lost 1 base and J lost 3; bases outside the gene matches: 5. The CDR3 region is CASSIVLDRGKNIQYF. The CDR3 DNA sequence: TGTGCCAGTAGTATAGTCCTTGACAGGGGCAAAAACATTCAGTACTTC.

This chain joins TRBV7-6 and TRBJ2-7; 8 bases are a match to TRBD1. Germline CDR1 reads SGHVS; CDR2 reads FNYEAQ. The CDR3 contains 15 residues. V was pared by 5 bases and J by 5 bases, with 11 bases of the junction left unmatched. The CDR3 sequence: CASSPTGQAVNEQYF. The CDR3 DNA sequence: TGTGCCAGCAGCCCCACGGGACAGGCTGTGAACGAGCAGTACTTC.

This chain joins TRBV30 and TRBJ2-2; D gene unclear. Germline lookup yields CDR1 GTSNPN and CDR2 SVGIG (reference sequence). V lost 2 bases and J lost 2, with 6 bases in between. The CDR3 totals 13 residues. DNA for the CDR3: TGTGCCTGGAGTAGCGCAAACACCGGGGAGCTGTTTTTT. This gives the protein CAWSSANTGELFF.

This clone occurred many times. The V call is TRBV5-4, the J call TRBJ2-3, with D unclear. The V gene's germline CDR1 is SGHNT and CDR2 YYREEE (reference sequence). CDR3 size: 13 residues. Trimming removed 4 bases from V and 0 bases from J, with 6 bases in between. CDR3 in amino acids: CASSPPSTDTQYF. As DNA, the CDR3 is TGTGCCAGCAGCCCACCCAGCACAGATACGCAGTATTTT.

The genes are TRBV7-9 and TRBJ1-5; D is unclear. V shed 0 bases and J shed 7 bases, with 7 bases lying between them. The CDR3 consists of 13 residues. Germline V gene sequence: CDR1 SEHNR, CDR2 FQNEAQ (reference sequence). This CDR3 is CASSLAAGQPQHF. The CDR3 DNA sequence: TGTGCCAGCAGCTTAGCGGCAGGACAGCCCCAGCATTTT.

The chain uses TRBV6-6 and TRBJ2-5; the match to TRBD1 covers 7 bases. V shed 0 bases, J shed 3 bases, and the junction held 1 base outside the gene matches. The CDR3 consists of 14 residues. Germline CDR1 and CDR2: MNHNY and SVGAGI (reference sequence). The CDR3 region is CASSYSTGKETQYF. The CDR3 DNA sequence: TGTGCCAGCAGTTACTCGACAGGGAAAGAGACCCAGTACTTC.

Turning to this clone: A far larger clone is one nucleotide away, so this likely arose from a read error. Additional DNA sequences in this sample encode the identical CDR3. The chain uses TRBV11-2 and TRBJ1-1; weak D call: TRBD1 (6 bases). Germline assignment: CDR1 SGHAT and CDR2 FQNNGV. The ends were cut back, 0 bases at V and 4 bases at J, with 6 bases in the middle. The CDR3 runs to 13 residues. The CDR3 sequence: CASSLDRGTEAFF. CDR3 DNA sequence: TGTGCCAGCAGCTTAGACAGGGGCACTGAAGCTTTCTTT.

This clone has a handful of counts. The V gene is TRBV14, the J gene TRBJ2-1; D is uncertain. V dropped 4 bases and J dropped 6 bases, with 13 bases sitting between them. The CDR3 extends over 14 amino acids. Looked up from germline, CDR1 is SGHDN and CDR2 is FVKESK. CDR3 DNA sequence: TGTGCCAGCAGCCCCCGTTGGGTTCTCAATGAGCAGTTCTTC. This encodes CASSPRWVLNEQFF.

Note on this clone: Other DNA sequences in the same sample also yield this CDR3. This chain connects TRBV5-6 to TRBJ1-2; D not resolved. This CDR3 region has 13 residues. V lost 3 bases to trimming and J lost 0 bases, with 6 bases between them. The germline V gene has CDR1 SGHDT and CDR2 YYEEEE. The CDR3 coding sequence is TGTGCCAGCAGCTCTACACCTAACTATGGCTACACCTTC. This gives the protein CASSSTPNYGYTF.

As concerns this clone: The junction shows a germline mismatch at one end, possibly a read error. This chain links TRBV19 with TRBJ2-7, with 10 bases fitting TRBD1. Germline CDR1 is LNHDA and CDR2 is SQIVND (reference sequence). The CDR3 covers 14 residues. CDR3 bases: TGTGCCAGTATGGGGGACAGGGGCTCCCACGAGCAGTACTTC. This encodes CASMGDRGSHEQYF.

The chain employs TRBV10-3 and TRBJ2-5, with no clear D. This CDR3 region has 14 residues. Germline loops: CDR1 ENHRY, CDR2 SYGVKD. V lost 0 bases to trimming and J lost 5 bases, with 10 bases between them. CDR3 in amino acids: CAISESTLEETQYF. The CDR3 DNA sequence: TGTGCCATCAGTGAGTCGACTCTGGAGGAGACCCAGTACTTC.

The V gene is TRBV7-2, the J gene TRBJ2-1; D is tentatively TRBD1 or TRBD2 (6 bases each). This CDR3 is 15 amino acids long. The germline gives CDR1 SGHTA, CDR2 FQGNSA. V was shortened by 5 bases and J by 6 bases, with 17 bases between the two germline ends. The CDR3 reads CASSVGAGPRNEQFF. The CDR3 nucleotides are TGTGCCAGCAGCGTGGGGGCGGGACCGCGCAATGAGCAGTTCTTC.

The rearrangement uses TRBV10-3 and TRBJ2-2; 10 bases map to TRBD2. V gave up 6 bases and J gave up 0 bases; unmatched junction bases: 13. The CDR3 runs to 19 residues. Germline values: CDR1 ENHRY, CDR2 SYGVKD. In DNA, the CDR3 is TGTGCCATCAGCCCCAGGCTAGCGGGAGCCAACGCGAACACCGGGGAGCTGTTTTTT. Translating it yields CAISPRLAGANANTGELFF.

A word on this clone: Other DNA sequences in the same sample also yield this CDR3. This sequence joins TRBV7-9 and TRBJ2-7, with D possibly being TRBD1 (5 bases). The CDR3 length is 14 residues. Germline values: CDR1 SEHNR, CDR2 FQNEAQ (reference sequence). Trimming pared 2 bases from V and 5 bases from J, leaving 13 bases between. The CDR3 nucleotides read TGTGCCAGCAGCTTATCGGGCAGGGAAGACGAGCAGTACTTC. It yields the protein CASSLSGREDEQYF. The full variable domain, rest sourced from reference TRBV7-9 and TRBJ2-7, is DTGVSQNPRHKITKRGQNVTFRCDPISEHNRLYWYRQTLGQGPEFLTYFQNEAQLEKSRLLSDRFSAERPKGSFSTLEIQRTEQGDSAMYLCASSLSGREDEQYFGPGTRLTVT.

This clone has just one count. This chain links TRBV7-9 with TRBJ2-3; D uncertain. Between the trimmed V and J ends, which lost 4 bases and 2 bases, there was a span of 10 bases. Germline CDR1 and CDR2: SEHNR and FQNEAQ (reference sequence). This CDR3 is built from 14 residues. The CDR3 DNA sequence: TGTGCCAGCAGCTACCAAGTTTACACAGATACGCAGTATTTT. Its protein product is CASSYQVYTDTQYF.

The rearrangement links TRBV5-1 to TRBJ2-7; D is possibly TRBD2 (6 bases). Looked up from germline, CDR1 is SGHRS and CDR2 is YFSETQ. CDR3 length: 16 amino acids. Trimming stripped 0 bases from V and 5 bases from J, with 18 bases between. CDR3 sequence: CASSLAFSGGGNEQYF. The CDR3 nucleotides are TGCGCCAGCAGCTTGGCCTTTTCCGGAGGAGGGAACGAGCAGTACTTC.

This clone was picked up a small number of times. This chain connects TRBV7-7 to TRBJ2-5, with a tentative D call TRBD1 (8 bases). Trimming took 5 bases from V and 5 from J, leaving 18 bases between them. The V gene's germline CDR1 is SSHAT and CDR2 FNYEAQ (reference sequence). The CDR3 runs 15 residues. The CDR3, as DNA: TGTGCCAGCAGCGCAACAGGGGGGGTTTGGGAGACCCAGTACTTC. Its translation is CASSATGGVWETQYF.

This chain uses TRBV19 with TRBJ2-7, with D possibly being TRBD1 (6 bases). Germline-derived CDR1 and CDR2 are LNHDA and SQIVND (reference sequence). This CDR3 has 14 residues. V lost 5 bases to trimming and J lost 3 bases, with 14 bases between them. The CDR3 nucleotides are TGTGCCAGTAGTGAGAGACGGGACAACTACGAGCAGTACTTC. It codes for CASSERRDNYEQYF.

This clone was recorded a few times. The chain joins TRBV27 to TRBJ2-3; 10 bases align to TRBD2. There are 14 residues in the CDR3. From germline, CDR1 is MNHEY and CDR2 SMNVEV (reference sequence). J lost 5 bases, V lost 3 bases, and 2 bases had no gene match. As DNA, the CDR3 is TGTGCCAGCAGTTTTAGACTAGCGGGAGATACGCAGTATTTT. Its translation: CASSFRLAGDTQYF.